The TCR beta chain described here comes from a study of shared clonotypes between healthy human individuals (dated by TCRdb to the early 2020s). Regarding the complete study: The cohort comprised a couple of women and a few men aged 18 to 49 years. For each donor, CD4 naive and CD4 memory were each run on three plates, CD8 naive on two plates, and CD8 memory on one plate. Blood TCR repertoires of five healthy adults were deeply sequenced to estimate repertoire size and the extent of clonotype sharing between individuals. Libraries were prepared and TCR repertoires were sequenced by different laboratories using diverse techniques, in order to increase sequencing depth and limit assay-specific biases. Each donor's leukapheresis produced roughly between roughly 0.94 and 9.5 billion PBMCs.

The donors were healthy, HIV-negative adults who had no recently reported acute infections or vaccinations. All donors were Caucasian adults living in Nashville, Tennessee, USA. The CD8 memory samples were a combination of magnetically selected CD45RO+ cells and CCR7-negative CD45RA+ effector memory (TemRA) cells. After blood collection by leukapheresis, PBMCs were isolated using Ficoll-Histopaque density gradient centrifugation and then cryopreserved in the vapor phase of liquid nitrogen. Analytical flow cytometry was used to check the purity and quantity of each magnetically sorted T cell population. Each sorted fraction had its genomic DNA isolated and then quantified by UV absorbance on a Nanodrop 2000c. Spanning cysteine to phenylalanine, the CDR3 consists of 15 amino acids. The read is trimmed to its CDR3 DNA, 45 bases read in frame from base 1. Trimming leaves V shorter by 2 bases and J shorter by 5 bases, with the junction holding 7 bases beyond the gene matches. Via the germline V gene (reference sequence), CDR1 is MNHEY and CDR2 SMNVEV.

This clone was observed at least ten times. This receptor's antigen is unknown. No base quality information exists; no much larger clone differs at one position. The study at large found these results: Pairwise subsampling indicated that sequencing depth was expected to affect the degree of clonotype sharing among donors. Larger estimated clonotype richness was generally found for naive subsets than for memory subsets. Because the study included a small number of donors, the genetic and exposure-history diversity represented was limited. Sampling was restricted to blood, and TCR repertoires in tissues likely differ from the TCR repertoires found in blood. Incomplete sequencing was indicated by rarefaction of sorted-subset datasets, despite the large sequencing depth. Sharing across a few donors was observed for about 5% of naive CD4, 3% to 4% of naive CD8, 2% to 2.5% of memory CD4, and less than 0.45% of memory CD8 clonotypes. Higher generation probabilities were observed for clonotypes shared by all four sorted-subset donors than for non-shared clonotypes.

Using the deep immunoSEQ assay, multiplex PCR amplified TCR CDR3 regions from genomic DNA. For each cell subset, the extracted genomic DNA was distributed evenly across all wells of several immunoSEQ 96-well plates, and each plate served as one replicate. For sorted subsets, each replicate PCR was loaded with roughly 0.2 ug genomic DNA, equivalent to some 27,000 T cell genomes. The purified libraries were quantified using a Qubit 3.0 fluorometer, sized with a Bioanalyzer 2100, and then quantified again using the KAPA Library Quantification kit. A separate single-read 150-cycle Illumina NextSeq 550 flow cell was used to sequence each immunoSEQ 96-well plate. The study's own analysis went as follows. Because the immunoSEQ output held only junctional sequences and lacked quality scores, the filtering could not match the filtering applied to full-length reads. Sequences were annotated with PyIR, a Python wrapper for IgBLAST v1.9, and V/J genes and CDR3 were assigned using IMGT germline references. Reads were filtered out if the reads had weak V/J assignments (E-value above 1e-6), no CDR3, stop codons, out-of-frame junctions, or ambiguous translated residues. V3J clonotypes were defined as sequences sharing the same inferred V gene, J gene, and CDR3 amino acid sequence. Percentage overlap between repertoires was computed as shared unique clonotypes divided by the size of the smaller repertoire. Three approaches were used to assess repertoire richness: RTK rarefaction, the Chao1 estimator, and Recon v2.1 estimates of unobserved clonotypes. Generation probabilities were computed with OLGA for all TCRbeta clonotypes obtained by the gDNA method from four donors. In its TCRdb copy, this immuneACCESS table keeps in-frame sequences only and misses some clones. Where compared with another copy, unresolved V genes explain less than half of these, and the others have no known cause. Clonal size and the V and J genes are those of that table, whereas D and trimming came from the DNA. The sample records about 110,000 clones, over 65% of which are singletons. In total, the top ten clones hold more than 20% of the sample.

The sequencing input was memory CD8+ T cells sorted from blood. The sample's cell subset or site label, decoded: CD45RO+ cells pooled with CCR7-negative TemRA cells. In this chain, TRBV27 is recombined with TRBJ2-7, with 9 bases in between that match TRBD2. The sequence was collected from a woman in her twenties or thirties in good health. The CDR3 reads CASSLGASGKNEQYF. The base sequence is TGTGCCAGCAGTTTAGGGGCTAGCGGGAAAAACGAGCAGTACTTC.